This is a list of T cell receptor beta chains from one sample in a study of blood T cell repertoires in COVID-19. TCRdb's table, derived via immunoSEQ multiplex PCR, lists solely in-frame clones and lacks some. This sample has 200,000 to 300,000 clones, with roughly 88% found just once. The specimen was peripheral blood. These receptors originate from a woman younger than 45 with acute or convalescent COVID-19. The CDR3 runs from the conserved cysteine through the conserved F or W. D genes are given only for firm matches. Not all rows give a size; the values are once, few, many and, for expanded clones, a class.

d_gene	v_gene	abundance	j_gene	CDR3aa	CDR3nt
-	TRBV2	-	TRBJ1-1	CASSQTTPEAFF	TGTGCCAGCAGCCAAACGACACCTGAAGCTTTCTTT
TRBD1	TRBV29-1	-	TRBJ1-3	CSVGMGQVGNTIYF	TGCAGCGTCGGAATGGGACAGGTTGGAAACACCATATATTTT
-	TRBV19	-	TRBJ2-2	CASSIAPTQRGELFF	TGTGCCAGTAGTATAGCTCCGACCCAGCGCGGGGAGCTGTTTTTT
TRBD1	TRBV19	-	TRBJ1-2	CASNSGQGPLNYGYTF	TGTGCCAGTAATTCGGGACAGGGGCCTCTAAACTATGGCTACACCTTC
-	TRBV6-1	once	TRBJ2-1	CASSEFKVQGSPNEQFF	TGTGCCAGCAGTGAATTTAAGGTCCAGGGATCCCCCAATGAGCAGTTCTTC
TRBD1	TRBV7-2	-	TRBJ1-1	CASSGSGTGGFRSTEAFF	TGTGCCAGCAGCGGATCCGGGACAGGGGGCTTTAGGAGCACTGAAGCTTTCTTT
-	TRBV11-2	-	TRBJ2-3	CASSLVLYHRSTQYF	TGTGCCAGCAGCTTAGTGCTCTACCACCGTTCAACGCAGTATTTT
TRBD1	TRBV9	once	TRBJ2-7	CASSVSSGQGAHEQYF	TGTGCCAGCAGCGTATCTTCCGGACAGGGGGCCCACGAGCAGTACTTC
-	TRBV7-2	-	TRBJ2-7	CASSLNGIYEQYF	TGTGCCAGCAGCTTAAACGGGATCTACGAGCAGTACTTC
TRBD1	TRBV5-4	-	TRBJ1-2	CASSSGQGANYGYTF	TGTGCCAGCAGCTCCGGACAGGGAGCTAACTATGGCTACACCTTC
TRBD2	TRBV6-5	-	TRBJ2-3	CASKREGRTDTQYF	TGTGCCAGCAAGAGGGAGGGCCGCACAGATACGCAGTATTTT
-	TRBV24-1	-	TRBJ2-2	CATSDLQGNTGELFF	TGTGCCACCAGTGACTTGCAGGGGAACACCGGGGAGCTGTTTTTT
TRBD2	TRBV7-3	-	TRBJ2-5	CASSLHLAGEETQYF	TGTGCCAGCAGCTTACACCTAGCGGGAGAAGAGACCCAGTACTTC
TRBD2	TRBV4-2	once	TRBJ2-4	CASSQGLADLAKNIQYF	TGTGCCAGCAGCCAAGGGCTAGCGGATCTAGCCAAAAACATTCAGTACTTC
-	TRBV19	-	TRBJ1-3	CASSERTVSGNTIYF	TGTGCCAGTAGCGAACGGACAGTCTCTGGAAACACCATATATTTT
-	TRBV30	-	TRBJ1-3	CAWSVSVLSGNTIYF	TGTGCCTGGAGTGTATCGGTTTTAAGTGGAAACACCATATATTTT
TRBD2	TRBV29-1	-	TRBJ2-3	CSVVGGYTDTQYF	TGCAGCGTTGTCGGGGGGTACACAGATACGCAGTATTTT
TRBD1	TRBV24-1	-	TRBJ1-2	CATSDPGTGPRGYTF	TGTGCCACCAGTGATCCCGGGACAGGGCCTCGCGGCTACACCTTC
-	TRBV9	-	TRBJ1-3	CASSPGSSGNTIYF	TGTGCCAGCAGCCCGGGGAGCTCTGGAAACACCATATATTTT
-	TRBV5-6	once	TRBJ2-3	CASSLGVITDTQYF	TGTGCCAGCAGCTTGGGCGTAATCACAGATACGCAGTATTTT
-	TRBV4-2	-	TRBJ2-1	CASSQGGVRDEQFF	TGTGCCAGCAGCCAAGGGGGGGTAAGGGATGAGCAGTTCTTC
-	TRBV6-4	once	TRBJ2-2	CASSVEGAAGELFF	TGTGCCAGCAGTGTGGAGGGGGCTGCCGGGGAGCTGTTTTTT
-	TRBV30	-	TRBJ2-7	CAMTSLTYEQYF	TGTGCCATGACTAGTTTAACCTACGAGCAGTACTTC
TRBD1	TRBV4-1	-	TRBJ2-7	CASSQAWQGVYEQYF	TGCGCCAGCAGCCAAGCTTGGCAGGGGGTCTACGAGCAGTACTTC
TRBD2	TRBV5-1	-	TRBJ2-1	CASSLVTSGTYNEQFF	TGCGCCAGCAGCTTGGTGACTAGCGGCACCTACAATGAGCAGTTCTTC